This T cell receptor beta chain emerged from a study of T and B cells in COVID-19 patients. Turning to the study itself: The recovered cohort's median age was about 31 years, versus less than 70 years in active infection.

The germline V gene encodes CDR1 SEHNR and CDR2 FQNEAQ (reference sequence). This CDR3 is built from 15 residues. Trimming took off 2 bases at V and 0 bases at J, with 11 bases between the two ends. Each TRB amplification used about 220-500 ng of genomic DNA from blood. Study-wide results and caveats: The recovered cohort had roughly 2,200 exclusive TCR clusters, including 25 to 35 low generation probability clusters. Blood from mildly ill patients while symptomatic, and early samples from severe cases, were scarce.

Multiplex PCR with BIOMED2 TRB-A/B primer pools amplified TRB rearrangements. TCRdb processed the multiplex PCR reads anew with MiXCR; each CDR3 protein has one entry. The data contain under 1,100 distinct CDR3 sequences, under 20% of them singletons. By frequency in the sample, this clonotype is medium-sized. Its antigen remains unknown. The chain carries TRBV7-9 and TRBJ2-7; D gene uncertain. This TCR derives from a human donor with active COVID-19. The sample was blood. CDR3 region: CASSLTDSYSYEQYF. CDR3 bases: TGTGCCAGCAGCTTAACAGACTCCTACTCCTACGAGCAGTACTTC.